In its sample, the clone carrying this TCR beta chain was seen once. Its specificity is not known. These data belong to a study of OX40 agonist ivuxolimab in advanced cancers. Background on the study: Partial responses were achieved by three patients, one with hepatocellular carcinoma and two with cutaneous melanoma.

The study's findings and limits: In the expanded peripheral T cells, antigen specificity was never determined.

This table comes from immunoSEQ multiplex PCR, and its TCRdb copy is limited to in-frame clones, with some not included. Here the sample spans about 77,000 clones, 75% to 90% being singletons. V shed 7 bases and J 0 bases; nucleotides not matched to a gene: 5. Germline V gene data show CDR1 as LNHDA and CDR2 as SQIVND (reference sequence). There are 15 residues in the CDR3. The sample consisted of CD4+ or CD8+ T cells sorted from blood, taken in a trial of the OX40 agonist ivuxolimab. The chain employs TRBV19 and TRBJ2-1, with TRBD1 matching over 8 bases. This TCR derives from an adult with an advanced solid tumor such as melanoma, head and neck, liver or kidney cancer. CDR3 residues: CASTRDRTSYNEQFF. The CDR3 coding sequence is TGTGCCAGTACCAGGGACAGGACCTCCTACAATGAGCAGTTCTTC.